The rows below give T cell receptor beta chains drawn from one sample of a study of cytotoxic CD8 clonotypes in ibrutinib-treated CLL. TCRdb's copy holds only in-frame clones and misses some; the assay was immunoSEQ multiplex PCR. Of around 250,000 clones in the sample, 70% were seen once. The sample was PBMCs, taken after 24 months of ibrutinib treatment. The source is a human donor with chronic lymphocytic leukemia. Both conserved end residues are part of each CDR3. Each record gives: V gene, clone size, J gene, D gene, CDR3 DNA, CDR3 protein. A D gene is named only where the DNA matches it firmly. The size of a clone is reported for some rows only, either as once, few or many, or as a class for expanded clones.

TRBV6-5	-	TRBJ2-7	TRBD1	TGTGCCAGCAGCTACAGGGGACCCTACGAGCAGTACTTC	CASSYRGPYEQYF
TRBV4-3	-	TRBJ1-2	-	TGCGCCAGCAGCCAAGAAATACAGGGCTCCGGCTACACCTTC	CASSQEIQGSGYTF
TRBV20-1	-	TRBJ1-1	TRBD1	TGCAGTGCTGGACAGGGGGAGCCTTTCTTT	CSAGQGEPFF
TRBV7-9	-	TRBJ2-4	-	TGTGCCAGCAGCCCGGCGACGGGTAGTTTAGCCAAAAACATTCAGTACTTC	CASSPATGSLAKNIQYF
TRBV4-2	few	TRBJ2-7	-	TGTGCCAGCAGCCAGGTGGCGGGGTTGAGCTCCTACGAGCAGTACTTC	CASSQVAGLSSYEQYF
TRBV6-5	-	TRBJ1-1	-	TGTGCCAGCAGTGATTGGATGAACACTGAAGCTTTCTTT	CASSDWMNTEAFF
TRBV5-5	-	TRBJ1-5	-	TGTGCCAGCAGCTTGTCGGGGACATTCAATCAGCCCCAGCATTTT	CASSLSGTFNQPQHF
TRBV5-1	-	TRBJ2-5	TRBD1	TGCGCCAGCAGCTTGAGGGGTCCCCAGGGGGCCCAGTACTTC	CASSLRGPQGAQYF
TRBV29-1	-	TRBJ2-7	TRBD2	TGCAGCGTTGAAAAGGGACAGGGGGGACTAGCGGGAACAAACGAGCAGTACTTC	CSVEKGQGGLAGTNEQYF
TRBV28	-	TRBJ1-5	TRBD1	TGTGCCAGCACCGACGGACAGGGCTACAATCAGCCCCAGCATTTT	CASTDGQGYNQPQHF
TRBV9	-	TRBJ1-4	-	TGTGCCAGCAGCGTAGGCAGGGGTAGAGAAAAACTGTTTTTT	CASSVGRGREKLFF
TRBV4-3	-	TRBJ1-2	-	TGCGCCAGCAGCCAAGATCACTCGACAGCTTCCTATGGCTACACCTTC	CASSQDHSTASYGYTF
TRBV10-2	-	TRBJ2-7	TRBD2	TGCGCCAGCAGTTATGGACTAGCGGGAACCTACGAGCAGTACTTC	CASSYGLAGTYEQYF
TRBV11-3	few	TRBJ2-7	-	TGTGCCAGCAGCTTAGGTCCTCTGAACGAGCAGTACTTC	CASSLGPLNEQYF
TRBV18	-	TRBJ2-7	TRBD2	TGTGCCAGCTCACAACTAGCGGGAGGGACCTCCGAGCAGTACTTC	CASSQLAGGTSEQYF
TRBV27	-	TRBJ2-7	-	TGTGCCAGCAGTTTATCGTGGGGAGCCGAGCAGTACTTC	CASSLSWGAEQYF